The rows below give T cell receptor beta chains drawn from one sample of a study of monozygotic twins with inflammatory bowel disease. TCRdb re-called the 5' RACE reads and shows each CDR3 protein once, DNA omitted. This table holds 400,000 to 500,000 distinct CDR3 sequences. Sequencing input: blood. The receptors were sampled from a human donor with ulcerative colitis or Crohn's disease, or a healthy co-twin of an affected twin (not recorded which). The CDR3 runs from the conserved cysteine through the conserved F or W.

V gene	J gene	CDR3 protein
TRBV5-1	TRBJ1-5	CASSLVAGRNQPQHF
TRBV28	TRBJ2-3	CASPPGPVTDTQYF
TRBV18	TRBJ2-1	CASSPTGTGYYEQFF
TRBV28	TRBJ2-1	CASRPGFNEQFF
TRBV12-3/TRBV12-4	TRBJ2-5	CASSLSGVETQYF
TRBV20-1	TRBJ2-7	CSARGTSGTSYEQYF
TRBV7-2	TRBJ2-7	CASSLSGTSGGFWYEQYF
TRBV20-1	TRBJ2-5	CSASRAGYPETQYF
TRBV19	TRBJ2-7	CASTDSFYEQYF
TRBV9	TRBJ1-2	CASSEVANYGYTF
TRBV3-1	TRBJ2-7	CASSGRDRGYEQYF
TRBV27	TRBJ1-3	CASALRSSGNTIYF
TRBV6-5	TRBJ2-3	CASSLRLSYSTDTQYF
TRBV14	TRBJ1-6	CASSQEKGAYSPLHF
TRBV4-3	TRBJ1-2	CASSPGRALYGYTF
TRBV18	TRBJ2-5	CASSPMAGTYQETQYF
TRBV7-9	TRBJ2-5	CVSSATLAAQETQYF
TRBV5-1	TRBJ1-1	CASSPGQVVAEAFF
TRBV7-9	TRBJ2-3	CASLTPTSGNTDTQYF
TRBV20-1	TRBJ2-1	CSARGTSHNEQFF
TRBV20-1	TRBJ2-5	CSASREAGWETQYF
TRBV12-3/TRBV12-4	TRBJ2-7	CASSPSGTSGVYEQYF